The present TCR beta chain was sequenced within a study of OX40 agonist ivuxolimab in advanced cancers. Study-level information: Patients were treated with intravenous ivuxolimab, dosed at 0.01 to 10 mg/kg and infused every 2 weeks.

Study-level results: It was not determined which antigens were specifically recognized by the peripheral T cells that had undergone clonal expansion. Relatively little clonal expansion, among the lowest observed, appeared in partial responders at 0.1-3.0 mg/kg. The study found that CD8+ T cells averaged more expanded clones than CD4+.

Notes on this clone: The antigen remains undetermined.

Unmatched junction bases numbered 11, after V lost 4 bases and J lost 0 bases. The CDR3 totals 20 residues. The germline V gene encodes CDR1 LGHNA and CDR2 YSLEER. The repertoire was sequenced with immunoSEQ multiplex PCR; TCRdb's copy has only in-frame clones and lacks some. The sample has approximately 13,000 clones; roughly two thirds are singletons. This TCR derives from an adult with an advanced solid tumor such as melanoma, head and neck, liver or kidney cancer. The sequences come from CD4+ or CD8+ T cells sorted from blood, collected in a trial of the OX40 agonist ivuxolimab. The rearrangement uses TRBV4-3 and TRBJ2-6, with 11 positions matching TRBD2. The CDR3 DNA reads as TGCGCCAGCAGCCCACTCGAGGCTAGCGGGGGGCCCTCTGGGGCCAACGTCCTGACTTTC. Residues: CASSPLEASGGPSGANVLTF.